This T cell receptor (beta chain) was captured by sequencing in a study of human T cells and chemical hapten exposure. At the level of the study: Mainly, slight library volume differences in the pool made TCR yields vary.

The time point is: patch test 3, about 24 weeks after DPC sensitization. Regarding treatment: therapeutic diphenylcyclopropenone sensitization with weekly scalp DPC. Unfractionated whole blood was the source of the extracted total RNA. There are 12 residues in the CDR3. V lost 3 bases, J lost 7 bases, and 7 bases lay in between. Germline-derived CDR1 and CDR2 are LGHNA and YNFKEQ. Unique molecular identifiers were linked by the library to individual cDNA molecules. A single record per CDR3 protein comes from TCRdb applying MiXCR to the RACE reads. The sample holds tens of thousands of distinct CDR3 sequences, 8% to 10% seen once. The study, taken as a whole, reports: PT1 expanded TCR counts and patch test score were linked, and their correlation was positive.

This clonotype came up many times. As yet, its antigen is unknown. The chain employs TRBV4-2 and TRBJ1-5; D is perhaps TRBD1 (5 bases). The clonotype comes from a man in his fifties or sixties with alopecia areata. Some clones in this sample may be carry-over from other donors' samples. The sequences come from whole blood, collected in connection with sensitization to the hapten diphenylcyclopropenone (DPC). The CDR3 DNA sequence: TGTGCCAGCAGCCAGTGGGGGCAGCCCCAGCATTTT. Translated: CASSQWGQPQHF.